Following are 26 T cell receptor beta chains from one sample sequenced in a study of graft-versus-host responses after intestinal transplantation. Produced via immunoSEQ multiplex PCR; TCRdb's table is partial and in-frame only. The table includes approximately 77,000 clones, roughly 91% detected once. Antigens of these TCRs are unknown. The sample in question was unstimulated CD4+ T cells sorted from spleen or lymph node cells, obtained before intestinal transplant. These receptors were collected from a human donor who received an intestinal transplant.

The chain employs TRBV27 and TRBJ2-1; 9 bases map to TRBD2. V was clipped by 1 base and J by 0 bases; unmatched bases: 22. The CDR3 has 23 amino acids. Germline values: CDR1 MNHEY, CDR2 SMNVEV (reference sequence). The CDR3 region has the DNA TGTGCCAGCAGTTTATTTGGCCGGGGGGCGGGAGGGTTTTTTGCGGGCTCCTACAATGAGCAGTTCTTC. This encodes CASSLFGRGAGGFFAGSYNEQFF.

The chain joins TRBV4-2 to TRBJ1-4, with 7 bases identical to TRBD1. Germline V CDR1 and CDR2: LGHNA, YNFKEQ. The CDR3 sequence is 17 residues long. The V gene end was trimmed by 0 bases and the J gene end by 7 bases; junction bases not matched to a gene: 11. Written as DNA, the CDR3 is TGTGCCAGCAGCCAAGATCGTCGACAGGGCCCGAGTGAAAAACTGTTTTTT. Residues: CASSQDRRQGPSEKLFF.

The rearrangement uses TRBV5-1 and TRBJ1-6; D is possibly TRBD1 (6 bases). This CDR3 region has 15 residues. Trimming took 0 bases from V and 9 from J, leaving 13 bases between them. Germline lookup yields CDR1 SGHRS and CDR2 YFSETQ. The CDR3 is CASSLAQGSGSPLHF. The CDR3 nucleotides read TGCGCCAGCAGCTTGGCCCAGGGGTCCGGTTCACCCCTCCACTTT.

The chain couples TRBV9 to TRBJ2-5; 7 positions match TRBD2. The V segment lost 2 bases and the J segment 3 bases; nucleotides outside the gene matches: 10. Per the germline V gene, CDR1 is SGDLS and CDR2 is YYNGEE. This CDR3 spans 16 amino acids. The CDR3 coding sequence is TGTGCCAGCAGCGTGGGGGGTCAGGCGGGGGAAGAGACCCAGTACTTC. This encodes CASSVGGQAGEETQYF.

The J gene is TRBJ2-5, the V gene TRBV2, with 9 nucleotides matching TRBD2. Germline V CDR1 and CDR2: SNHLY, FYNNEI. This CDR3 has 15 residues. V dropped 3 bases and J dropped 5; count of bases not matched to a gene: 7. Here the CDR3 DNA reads TGTGCCAGCAGTGACGGCGGGAGGGCCGGGGAGACCCAGTACTTC. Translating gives CASSDGGRAGETQYF.

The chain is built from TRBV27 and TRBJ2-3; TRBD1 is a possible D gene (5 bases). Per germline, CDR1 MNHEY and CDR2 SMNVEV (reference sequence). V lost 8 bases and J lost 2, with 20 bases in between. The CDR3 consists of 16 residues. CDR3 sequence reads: CASGTTGMPITDTQYF. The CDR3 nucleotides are TGTGCCAGCGGTACAACAGGAATGCCGATCACAGATACGCAGTATTTT.

The CDR3 nucleotides are TGTGCCAGCAGTTACTGGGGGGGAGAGGAAAAACTGTTTTTT. It translates to CASSYWGGEEKLFF. V and J are TRBV6-6 and TRBJ1-4; weak D call: TRBD1 (5 bases). The CDR3 is 14 residues long. The ends were cut back, 1 base at V and 8 bases at J, with 11 bases in the middle. From germline, CDR1 is MNHNY and CDR2 SVGAGI (reference sequence).

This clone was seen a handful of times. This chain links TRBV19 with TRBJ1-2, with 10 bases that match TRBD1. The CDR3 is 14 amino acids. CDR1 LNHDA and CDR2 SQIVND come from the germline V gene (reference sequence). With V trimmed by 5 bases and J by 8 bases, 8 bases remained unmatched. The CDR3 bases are TGTGCCAGTAGTGCCACGACAGGGGGCATAGGCTACACCTTC. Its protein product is CASSATTGGIGYTF.

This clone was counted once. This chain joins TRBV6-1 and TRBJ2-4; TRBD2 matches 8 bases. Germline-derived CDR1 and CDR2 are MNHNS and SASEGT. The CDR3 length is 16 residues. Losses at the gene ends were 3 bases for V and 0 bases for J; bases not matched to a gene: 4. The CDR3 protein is CASSDAGGKAKNIQYF. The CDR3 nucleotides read TGTGCCAGCAGTGACGCGGGGGGAAAAGCCAAAAACATTCAGTACTTC.

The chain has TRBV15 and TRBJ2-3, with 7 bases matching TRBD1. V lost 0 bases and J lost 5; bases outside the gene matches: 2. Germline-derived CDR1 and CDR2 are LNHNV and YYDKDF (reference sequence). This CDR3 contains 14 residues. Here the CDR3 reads CATSRERGRDTQYF. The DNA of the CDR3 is TGTGCCACCAGCAGAGAGAGGGGGCGAGATACGCAGTATTTT.

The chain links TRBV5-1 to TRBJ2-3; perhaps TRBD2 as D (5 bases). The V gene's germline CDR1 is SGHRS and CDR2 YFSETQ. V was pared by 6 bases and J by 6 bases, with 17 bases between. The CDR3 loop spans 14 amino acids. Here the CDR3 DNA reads TGCGCCAGCATGGAGGACCCCCCCTTCGATACGCAGTATTTT. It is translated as CASMEDPPFDTQYF.

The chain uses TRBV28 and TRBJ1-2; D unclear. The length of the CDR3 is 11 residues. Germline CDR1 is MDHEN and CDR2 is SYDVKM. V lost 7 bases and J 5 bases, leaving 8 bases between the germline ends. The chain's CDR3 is CASKGGYGYTF. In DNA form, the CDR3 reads TGTGCCAGCAAAGGAGGGTATGGCTACACCTTC.

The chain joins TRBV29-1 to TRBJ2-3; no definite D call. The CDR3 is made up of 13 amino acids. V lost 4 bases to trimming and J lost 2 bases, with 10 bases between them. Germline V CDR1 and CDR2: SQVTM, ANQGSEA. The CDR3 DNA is TGCAGCGTTGGCAGCGTGCTCACAGATACGCAGTATTTT. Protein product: CSVGSVLTDTQYF.

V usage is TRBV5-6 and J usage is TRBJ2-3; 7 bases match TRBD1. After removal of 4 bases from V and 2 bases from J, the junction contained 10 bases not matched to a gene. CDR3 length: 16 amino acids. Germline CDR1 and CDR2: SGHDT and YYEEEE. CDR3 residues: CASSLMTGTLTDTQYF. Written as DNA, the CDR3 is TGTGCCAGCAGCCTCATGACAGGGACCCTCACAGATACGCAGTATTTT. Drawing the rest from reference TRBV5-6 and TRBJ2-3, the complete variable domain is DAGVTQSPTHLIKTRGQQVTLRCSPKSGHDTVSWYQQALGQGPQFIFQYYEEEERQRGNFPDRFSGHQFPNYSSELNVNALLLGDSALYLCASSLMTGTLTDTQYFGPGTRLTVL.

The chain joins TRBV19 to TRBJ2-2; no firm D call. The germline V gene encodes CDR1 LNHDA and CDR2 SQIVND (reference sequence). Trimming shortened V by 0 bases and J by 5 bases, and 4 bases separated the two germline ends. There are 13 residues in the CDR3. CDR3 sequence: CASSIEATGELFF. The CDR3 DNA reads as TGTGCCAGTAGTATAGAAGCAACCGGGGAGCTGTTTTTT.

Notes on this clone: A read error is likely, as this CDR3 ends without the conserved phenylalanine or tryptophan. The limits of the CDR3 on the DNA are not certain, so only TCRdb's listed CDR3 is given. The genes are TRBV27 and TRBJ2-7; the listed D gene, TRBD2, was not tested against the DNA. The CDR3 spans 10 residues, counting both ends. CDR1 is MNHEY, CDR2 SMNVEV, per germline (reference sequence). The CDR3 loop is CASRGASGAD.

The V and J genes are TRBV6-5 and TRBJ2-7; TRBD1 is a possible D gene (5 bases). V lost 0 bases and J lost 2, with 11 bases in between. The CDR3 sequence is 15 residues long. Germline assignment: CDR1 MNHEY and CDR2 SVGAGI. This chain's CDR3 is CASSYSADIPYEQYF. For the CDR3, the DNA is TGTGCCAGCAGTTACTCGGCGGACATACCCTACGAGCAGTACTTC.

The CDR3 DNA is TGTGCCAGCAGTGTACACACGACAGGTTCTAATGAGCAGTTCTTC. This codes for CASSVHTTGSNEQFF. The chain carries TRBV28 and TRBJ2-1; weak D call: TRBD1 (6 bases). CDR1 and CDR2 (germline): MDHEN, SYDVKM. This CDR3 region has 15 residues. V lost 5 bases to trimming and J lost 7 bases, with 18 bases between them.

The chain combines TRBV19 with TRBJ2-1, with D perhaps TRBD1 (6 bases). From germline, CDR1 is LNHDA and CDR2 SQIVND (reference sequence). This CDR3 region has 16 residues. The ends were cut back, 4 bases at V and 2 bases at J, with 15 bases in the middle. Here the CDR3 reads CASSTGQGRPYNEQFF. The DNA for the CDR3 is TGTGCCAGTAGTACAGGGCAGGGGAGACCCTACAATGAGCAGTTCTTC.

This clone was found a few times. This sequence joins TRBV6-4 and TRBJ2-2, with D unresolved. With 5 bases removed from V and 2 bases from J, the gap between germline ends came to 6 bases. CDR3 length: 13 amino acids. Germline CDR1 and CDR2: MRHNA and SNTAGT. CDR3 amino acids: CASSSTNTGELFF. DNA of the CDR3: TGTGCCAGCAGTTCCACAAACACCGGGGAGCTGTTTTTT.

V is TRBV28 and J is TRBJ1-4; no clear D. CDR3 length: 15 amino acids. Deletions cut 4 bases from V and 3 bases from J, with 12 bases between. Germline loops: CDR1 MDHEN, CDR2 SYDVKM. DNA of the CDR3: TGTGCCAGCAGTTCGTATGACACAGCTAATGAAAAACTGTTTTTT. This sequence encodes CASSSYDTANEKLFF.

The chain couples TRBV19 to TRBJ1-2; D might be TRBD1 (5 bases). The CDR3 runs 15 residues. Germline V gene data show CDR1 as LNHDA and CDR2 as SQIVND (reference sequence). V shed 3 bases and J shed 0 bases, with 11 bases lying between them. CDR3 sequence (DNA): TGTGCCAGTAGTATTGCGGGGCATCCTAACTATGGCTACACCTTC. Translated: CASSIAGHPNYGYTF.

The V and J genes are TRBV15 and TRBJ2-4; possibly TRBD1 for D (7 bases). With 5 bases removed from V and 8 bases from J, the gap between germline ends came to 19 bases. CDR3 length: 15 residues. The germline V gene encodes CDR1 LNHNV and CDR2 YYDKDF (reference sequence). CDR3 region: CATSSRGAGLDIQYF. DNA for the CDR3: TGTGCCACCAGCTCCAGGGGGGCGGGATTAGACATTCAGTACTTC.

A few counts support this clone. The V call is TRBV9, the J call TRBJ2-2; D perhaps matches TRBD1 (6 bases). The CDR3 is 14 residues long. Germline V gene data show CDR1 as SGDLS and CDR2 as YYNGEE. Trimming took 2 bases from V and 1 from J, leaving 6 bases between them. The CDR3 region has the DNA TGTGCCAGCAGCGTGACAGGGAACACCGGGGAGCTGTTTTTT. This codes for CASSVTGNTGELFF. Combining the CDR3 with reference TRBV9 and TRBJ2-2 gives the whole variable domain DSGVTQTPKHLITATGQRVTLRCSPRSGDLSVYWYQQSLDQGLQFLIQYYNGEERAKGNILERFSAQQFPDLHSELNLSSLELGDSALYFCASSVTGNTGELFFGEGSRLTVL.

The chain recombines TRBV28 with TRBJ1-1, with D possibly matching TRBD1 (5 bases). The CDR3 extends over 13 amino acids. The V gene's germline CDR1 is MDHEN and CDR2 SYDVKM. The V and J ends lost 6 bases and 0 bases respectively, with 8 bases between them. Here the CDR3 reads CASRATVNTEAFF. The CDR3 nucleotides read TGTGCCAGCAGGGCGACAGTGAACACTGAAGCTTTCTTT.

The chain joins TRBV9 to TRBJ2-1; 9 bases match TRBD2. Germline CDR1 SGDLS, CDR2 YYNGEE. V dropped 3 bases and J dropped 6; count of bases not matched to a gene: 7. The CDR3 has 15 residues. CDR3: CASSAIPGLANEQFF. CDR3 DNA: TGTGCCAGCAGCGCGATTCCGGGACTAGCCAATGAGCAGTTCTTC. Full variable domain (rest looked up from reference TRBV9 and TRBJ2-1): DSGVTQTPKHLITATGQRVTLRCSPRSGDLSVYWYQQSLDQGLQFLIQYYNGEERAKGNILERFSAQQFPDLHSELNLSSLELGDSALYFCASSAIPGLANEQFFGPGTRLTVL.